The subject of this entry is one TCR beta chain. Its antigen is unknown. V lost 0 bases and J 5 bases, leaving 23 bases between the germline ends. This CDR3 comprises 18 residues. CDR1 and CDR2 (germline): SGHTA, FQGNSA. These data belong to a study of type 1 and type 2 diabetes patients. Study overall: A total of around 18 million paired-end reads came from the whole study.

The PCR template was genomic DNA. Amplification of the beta chain CDR3 used 30 forward and 13 reverse multiplex primers. TCRdb processed the multiplex PCR reads anew with MiXCR; each CDR3 protein has one entry. The sample shows 250,000 or so distinct CDR3 sequences, around 47% of them seen only once. Points from the study as a whole: Type 2 diabetes patients had few highly-expanded CD4+ clones, median one.

This receptor was taken from a man aged 18 to 30 with type 2 diabetes. Sample: peripheral blood mononuclear cells (PBMCs). The rearrangement links TRBV7-2 to TRBJ2-7, with D possibly matching TRBD2 (5 bases). In nucleotides, the CDR3 is TGTGCCAGCAGCTTAGCTTTCGGTAGAGTCGTAGCGATCCACGAGCAGTACTTC. Its translation: CASSLAFGRVVAIHEQYF. The whole variable domain, filled in from reference TRBV7-2 and TRBJ2-7, reads GAGVSQSPSNKVTEKGKDVELRCDPISGHTALYWYRQSLGQGLEFLIYFQGNSAPDKSGLPSDRFSAERTGGSVSTLTIQRTQQEDSAVYLCASSLAFGRVVAIHEQYFGPGTRLTVT.